This is a list of T cell receptor beta chains from one sample in a study of regulatory T cells in long-lasting Graves disease. TCRdb reprocessed the multiplex PCR reads with MiXCR, giving one entry per CDR3 protein. The sample lists 560,000 or so distinct CDR3 sequences, around 16% occurring once. The sample also formed part of further work on T cells in Graves' hyperthyroidism and ophthalmopathy.

The sample in question was peripheral blood mononuclear cells (PBMCs), obtained at new diagnosis, from a patient treated with antithyroid drugs. All receptors come from a young man with Graves disease. CDR3s include the opening cysteine and the closing phenylalanine or tryptophan.

>TRBV29-1
CSVNDDGEQYF
>TRBV9
CASSRAGTAQYF
>TRBV3-1
CASSHATGDTEAFF
>TRBV20-1
CSAPGAGAELSSYEQYF
>TRBV2
CAGSGRRDTEAFF
>TRBV6-2/TRBV6-3
CASSYRGLATDTQYF
>TRBV13
CASSLRQTPLKETQYF
>TRBV5-1
CASSPGRGTTQETQYF
>TRBV11-2
CASSLVPAGEQFF
>TRBV6-5
CASSYSQGTDTQYF
>TRBV7-9
CAGRGTSGTSSYNEQFF
>TRBV3-1
CASSLGTHNQETQYF
>TRBV4-1
CASSQRQGEETQYF
>TRBV18
CASSPPRQGTDTQYF
>TRBV5-5
CASSLSLAYERYF
>TRBV5-6
CASSDRDGSYNEQFF
>TRBV20-1
CSALSGLETYNEQFF
>TRBV19
CASSPPGLAGGPGTGELFF
>TRBV27
CASSTRQGANQPQHF
>TRBV30
CAFRPAELNTEAFF
>TRBV4-1
CASSRDPRYEQYF
>TRBV5-8
CASSWMQKQYF
>TRBV5-4
CASSPGGQGVYGYTF
>TRBV9
CASSSAGGVGKLFF
>TRBV20-1
CSARVGAGNTEAFF
>TRBV6-1
CASREQGSGNSPLHF
>TRBV6-1
CASSPGTSGDSYEQYF
>TRBV7-8
CASSLYPQDDSNQPQHF
>TRBV10-3
CATGTVGNTIYF
>TRBV30
CAWSVRSGTGYGYTF
>TRBV6-1
CASSEALQTEQFF
>TRBV20-1
CSAKTGAGNTIYF
>TRBV7-8
CASSRLDRRSYEQYF
>TRBV30
CASLFSGNQDEQFF
>TRBV11-2
CASSPRQGARTEAFF
>TRBV7-7
CASSPLKRTDTQYF
>TRBV5-1
CASSLGFGSYNEQFF
>TRBV4-2
CASSSRMFQGAPIRAQHF
>TRBV7-9
CASSSGQVWGPQETQYF
>TRBV7-3
CATNRGRGVSYEQYF
>TRBV7-9
CASSPDGGDTQYF
>TRBV20-1
CSATGVAGGPGDTQYF
>TRBV29-1
CSVEAADPRRPDTQYF